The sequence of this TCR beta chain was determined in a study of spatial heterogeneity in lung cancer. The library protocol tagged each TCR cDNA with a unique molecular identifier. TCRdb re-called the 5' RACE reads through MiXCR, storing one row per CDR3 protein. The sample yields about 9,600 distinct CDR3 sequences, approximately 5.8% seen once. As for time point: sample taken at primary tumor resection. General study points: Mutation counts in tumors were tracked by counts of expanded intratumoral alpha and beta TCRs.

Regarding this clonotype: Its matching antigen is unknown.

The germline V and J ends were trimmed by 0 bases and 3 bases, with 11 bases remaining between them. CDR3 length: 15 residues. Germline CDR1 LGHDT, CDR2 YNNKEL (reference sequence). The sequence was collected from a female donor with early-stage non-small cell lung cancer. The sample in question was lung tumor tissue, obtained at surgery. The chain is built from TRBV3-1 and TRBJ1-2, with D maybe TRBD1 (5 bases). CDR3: CASSQEEGRYYGYTF. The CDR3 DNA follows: TGTGCCAGCAGCCAAGAAGAGGGACGCTACTATGGCTACACCTTC.